The clone carrying this T cell receptor (beta chain) was seen more than once but under ten times. Its antigen is unidentified. A sample-barcoded 5' primer and a J-beta primer mix were used in a second PCR of about 6 to 12 cycles. TCRdb re-called the 5' RACE reads through MiXCR, storing one row per CDR3 protein. The data hold more than 750,000 distinct CDR3 sequences, with almost 30% observed a single time. The CDR3 is made up of 17 amino acids. Germline CDR1 reads SGDLS; CDR2 reads YYNGEE. J lost 3 bases, V lost 0 bases, and 11 bases had no gene match. The data originate from a study of blood T cells in healthy people across ages. Whole-study results and caveats: Naive T cell percentage showed a strong correlation with TCR beta diversity.

Each sample gave at least 6.5 million isolated PBMCs. These same records also appear under a second study, on T cells of mothers and their children. That study reports: Related mother-child pairs shared marginally more repertoire than unrelated pairs, though not significantly.

The chain recombines TRBV9 with TRBJ1-2; 7 positions agree with TRBD1. This receptor was obtained from a woman aged 40-49 years in good health. The sequenced sample was blood. The CDR3 sequence: CASSVEGGPSLDYGYTF. CDR3 in DNA: TGTGCCAGCAGCGTAGAAGGGGGCCCCTCCCTAGACTATGGCTACACCTTC.